The rows below give T cell receptor beta chains drawn from one sample of a study of cytomegalovirus exposure and HLA in healthy donors. Some clones are missing from TCRdb's copy, which holds only in-frame ones; the method was immunoSEQ multiplex PCR. The sample has about 180,000 clones, 70% to 85% seen once; the top ten hold about 3.8%. Material for sequencing was PBMCs. These receptors came from a woman in her sixties in good health and CMV-seropositive. Each CDR3 is given with its conserved first and last residue. A D gene is named only where the DNA matches it firmly. A clone size is listed for some rows: how often the clone was seen (once, few, many), or a class if it is expanded.

D gene: -; clone size: few; J gene: TRBJ2-7; V gene: TRBV5-6; CDR3 DNA: TGTGCCAGCAGCTTTCCGTTGCAGTCCGAGCAGTACTTC; CDR3 protein: CASSFPLQSEQYF
D gene: -; clone size: -; J gene: TRBJ2-1; V gene: TRBV7-3; CDR3 DNA: TGTGCCAGCAGCTTCCAGCGGAGCGCCTACAATGAGCAGTTCTTC; CDR3 protein: CASSFQRSAYNEQFF
D gene: TRBD1; clone size: -; J gene: TRBJ1-5; V gene: TRBV27; CDR3 DNA: TGTGCCAGCAGTCCTCCGGACAGGGTCCAGCAGCCCCAGCATTTT; CDR3 protein: CASSPPDRVQQPQHF
D gene: TRBD1; clone size: -; J gene: TRBJ2-6; V gene: TRBV30; CDR3 DNA: TGTGCCTCCCAGGGGGCTGGGGCCAACGTCCTGACTTTC; CDR3 protein: CASQGAGANVLTF
D gene: TRBD2; clone size: -; J gene: TRBJ2-1; V gene: TRBV5-6; CDR3 DNA: TGTGCCAGCAGCTCGGAACATCTAGCGGGAGTGAAGAATGAGCAGTTCTTC; CDR3 protein: CASSSEHLAGVKNEQFF
D gene: -; clone size: -; J gene: TRBJ1-1; V gene: TRBV6-6; CDR3 DNA: TGTGCCAGCAGTTATCAGGGGGAAGCTTTCTTT; CDR3 protein: CASSYQGEAFF
D gene: -; clone size: -; J gene: TRBJ1-2; V gene: TRBV7-9; CDR3 DNA: TGTGCCAGCAGCTTATTCATTGGGAGGGGGTTTGGCTACACCTTC; CDR3 protein: CASSLFIGRGFGYTF
D gene: TRBD2; clone size: -; J gene: TRBJ2-3; V gene: TRBV9; CDR3 DNA: TGTGCCAGCAGCGTAGCCGGAGCGGGAGGGCCTCCCCCGCAGTATTTT; CDR3 protein: CASSVAGAGGPPPQYF
D gene: -; clone size: -; J gene: TRBJ1-1; V gene: TRBV28; CDR3 DNA: TGTGCCAGCCTCCCCGGGGGGATGAACACTGAAGCTTTCTTT; CDR3 protein: CASLPGGMNTEAFF
D gene: TRBD1; clone size: -; J gene: TRBJ2-7; V gene: TRBV28; CDR3 DNA: TGTGCCAGCAGTTCAGGACAGGGTCGGACCGAGCAGTACTTC; CDR3 protein: CASSSGQGRTEQYF
D gene: -; clone size: once; J gene: TRBJ2-7; V gene: TRBV19; CDR3 DNA: TGTGCCAGTAGTATCATAGGGCAGGGCGAGCAGTACTTC; CDR3 protein: CASSIIGQGEQYF
D gene: TRBD1; clone size: few; J gene: TRBJ1-2; V gene: TRBV7-2; CDR3 DNA: TGTGCCAGCAGCTTAAACAGGGGTTCTTCTGGCTACACCTTC; CDR3 protein: CASSLNRGSSGYTF
D gene: TRBD2; clone size: -; J gene: TRBJ2-5; V gene: TRBV5-1; CDR3 DNA: TGCGCCAGCAGCCCCGGGATCGGGACTAGCGGAATAGAGACCCAGTACTTC; CDR3 protein: CASSPGIGTSGIETQYF
D gene: -; clone size: -; J gene: TRBJ2-7; V gene: TRBV7-2; CDR3 DNA: TGTGCCAGCAGCCCCGTGCCAGGGTCCTCCTACGAGCAGTACTTC; CDR3 protein: CASSPVPGSSYEQYF
D gene: -; clone size: -; J gene: TRBJ1-5; V gene: TRBV7-2; CDR3 DNA: TGTGCCAGCAGTTTAAGACAGGATAGCAATCAGCCCCAGCATTTT; CDR3 protein: CASSLRQDSNQPQHF
D gene: TRBD2; clone size: -; J gene: TRBJ2-1; V gene: TRBV9; CDR3 DNA: TGTGCCAGCAGCGTAGATAGGGCCGGGACTAGCGGGAGACATGAGCAGTTCTTC; CDR3 protein: CASSVDRAGTSGRHEQFF
D gene: TRBD2; clone size: -; J gene: TRBJ2-1; V gene: TRBV6-5; CDR3 DNA: TGTGCCAGCAGTTACTTCACTAGCGGGAGAGACAATGAGCAGTTCTTC; CDR3 protein: CASSYFTSGRDNEQFF
D gene: TRBD2; clone size: -; J gene: TRBJ2-5; V gene: TRBV11-2; CDR3 DNA: TGTGCCAGCAGCTTGACTAGCAGTCTGGAGACCCAGTACTTC; CDR3 protein: CASSLTSSLETQYF
D gene: -; clone size: once; J gene: TRBJ2-1; V gene: TRBV27; CDR3 DNA: TGTGCCAGCAGTTTATACAGGGAGAGTGAGCAGTTCTTC; CDR3 protein: CASSLYRESEQFF
D gene: TRBD2; clone size: -; J gene: TRBJ2-7; V gene: TRBV5-6; CDR3 DNA: TGTGCCAGCAGCTTGTCTAGCGGGACGACCCCCTACGAGCAGTACTTC; CDR3 protein: CASSLSSGTTPYEQYF
D gene: TRBD1; clone size: few; J gene: TRBJ1-1; V gene: TRBV5-4; CDR3 DNA: TGTGCCAGCAGAACCGGGACAGGGGGAATGAACACTGAAGCTTTCTTT; CDR3 protein: CASRTGTGGMNTEAFF
D gene: -; clone size: -; J gene: TRBJ2-2; V gene: TRBV11-2; CDR3 DNA: TGTGCCAGCAGCTTATCGGTTGGAGGGGGGGGAAACACCGGGGAGCTGTTTTTT; CDR3 protein: CASSLSVGGGGNTGELFF
D gene: TRBD1; clone size: -; J gene: TRBJ1-6; V gene: TRBV19; CDR3 DNA: TGTGCCAGTAGAGGGGGACAGGGGCATAATTCACCCCTCCACTTT; CDR3 protein: CASRGGQGHNSPLHF
D gene: -; clone size: -; J gene: TRBJ1-4; V gene: TRBV6-5; CDR3 DNA: TGTGCCAGCAGTTACACCCCGGGGGGGGCCGGGGAAAAACTGTTTTTT; CDR3 protein: CASSYTPGGAGEKLFF
D gene: TRBD1; clone size: -; J gene: TRBJ2-4; V gene: TRBV25-1; CDR3 DNA: TGTGCCAGCGCCGGGACAGGTGTTATTCAGTACTTC; CDR3 protein: CASAGTGVIQYF
D gene: -; clone size: -; J gene: TRBJ1-3; V gene: TRBV19; CDR3 DNA: TGTGCCAGTAGTACGGGAGGAACCACTGGAAACACCATATATTTT; CDR3 protein: CASSTGGTTGNTIYF
D gene: TRBD1; clone size: -; J gene: TRBJ1-6; V gene: TRBV6-5; CDR3 DNA: TGTGCCAGCAGGGGGGGACAGGGGGCGAATTCACCCCTCCACTTT; CDR3 protein: CASRGGQGANSPLHF
D gene: TRBD1; clone size: -; J gene: TRBJ1-2; V gene: TRBV4-1; CDR3 DNA: TGCGCCAGCAGCCAAGTTAACAGGGGTTATGGCTACACCTTC; CDR3 protein: CASSQVNRGYGYTF
D gene: TRBD2; clone size: -; J gene: TRBJ2-2; V gene: TRBV5-1; CDR3 DNA: TGCGCCAGCAGCTTGGGACTAGCTGCCGGGGAGCTGTTTTTT; CDR3 protein: CASSLGLAAGELFF
D gene: TRBD1; clone size: -; J gene: TRBJ2-7; V gene: TRBV6-5; CDR3 DNA: TGTGCCAGCAAGGGGGCAGCCCTCTCCTACGAGCAGTACTTC; CDR3 protein: CASKGAALSYEQYF
D gene: TRBD2; clone size: once; J gene: TRBJ2-3; V gene: TRBV4-3; CDR3 DNA: TGCGCCAGCAGCCAAGATGGAGTAGCGGGGGGGGGATTCACAGATACGCAGTATTTT; CDR3 protein: CASSQDGVAGGGFTDTQYF
D gene: TRBD2; clone size: -; J gene: TRBJ2-1; V gene: TRBV6-5; CDR3 DNA: TGTGCCAGCAGTACCCATAGCGGGGGGGTGGGTGAGCAGTTCTTC; CDR3 protein: CASSTHSGGVGEQFF
D gene: TRBD1; clone size: once; J gene: TRBJ2-4; V gene: TRBV11-2; CDR3 DNA: TGTGCCAGCAGCTTAGGGACAGGGGTGGACATTCAGTACTTC; CDR3 protein: CASSLGTGVDIQYF
D gene: TRBD1; clone size: -; J gene: TRBJ1-1; V gene: TRBV9; CDR3 DNA: TGTGCCAGCAGCGCGACAGGGGGCCCGAACACTGAAGCTTTCTTT; CDR3 protein: CASSATGGPNTEAFF
D gene: -; clone size: -; J gene: TRBJ2-1; V gene: TRBV20-1; CDR3 DNA: TGCAGTGCGGCAGGTCAGGATGAGCAGTTCTTC; CDR3 protein: CSAAGQDEQFF
D gene: TRBD2; clone size: -; J gene: TRBJ2-4; V gene: TRBV4-2; CDR3 DNA: TGTGCCAGCAGCCAGAGGGACTATTCGATTGCCAAAAACAGTCAGTACTTC; CDR3 protein: CASSQRDYSIAKNSQYF
D gene: -; clone size: -; J gene: TRBJ1-2; V gene: TRBV7-9; CDR3 DNA: TGTGCCAGCAGCCTTCTCAGGGGTGGCGATGGCTACACCTTC; CDR3 protein: CASSLLRGGDGYTF
D gene: -; clone size: -; J gene: TRBJ1-2; V gene: TRBV7-3; CDR3 DNA: TGTGCCAGCAGCCTGGAACCAACAGCATTAGATGGCTACACCTTC; CDR3 protein: CASSLEPTALDGYTF
D gene: -; clone size: -; J gene: TRBJ2-1; V gene: TRBV27; CDR3 DNA: TGTGCCAGCAGTCAACAGGGCAATGAGCAGTTCTTC; CDR3 protein: CASSQQGNEQFF
D gene: -; clone size: -; J gene: TRBJ2-7; V gene: TRBV7-3; CDR3 DNA: TGTGCCAGCAGCTTACTAACTCGGTCCTACGAGCAGTACTTC; CDR3 protein: CASSLLTRSYEQYF